This T cell receptor beta chain came from a study of cytomegalovirus exposure and HLA in healthy donors. Donors were drawn from the approximately 120-subject validation cohort, separate from the roughly 700-subject first cohort. Repertoires were generated with immunoSEQ multiplex PCR, while TCRdb's copy carries only in-frame clones and drops some. Of approximately 150,000 clones listed, about nine tenths are singletons. As to this clone: The antigen is unknown.

Study-level points and caveats: Generally TCR sequences proved uncommon, though certain public TCRs appeared in numerous donors. First-cohort TCR clusters tended to co-occur in the approximately 130 validation repertoires, a later analysis found. Reportedly, diagnosis of cytomegalovirus status by the classifier showed high specificity and sensitivity.

CDR3 length: 16 residues. V gave up 3 bases and J gave up 0 bases; unmatched junction bases: 2. CDR1 is MGHRA and CDR2 is YSYEKL in the germline V gene. The receptor's source is a man aged 18 to 29 in good health and CMV-seropositive. The rearrangement links TRBV4-1 to TRBJ2-3; TRBD2 aligns across 11 bases. Specimen: PBMCs. Written as DNA, the CDR3 is TGCGCCAGCAGCCAGTTAGCGGGGGGGAGCACAGATACGCAGTATTTT. Translation gives CASSQLAGGSTDTQYF.